The subject of this entry is one T cell receptor beta chain. This specimen belongs to a study of blood T cell repertoires in COVID-19. Here immunoSEQ multiplex PCR was the method, and the copy in TCRdb shows in-frame clones only, minus some. The sample has more than 3,000 clones; 90% to 95% are singletons. Germline CDR1 and CDR2: SGDLS and YYNGEE. V was clipped by 0 bases and J by 0 bases, with 9 bases between them. The CDR3 runs to 15 residues. The sequencing sample was made of peripheral blood. The V call is TRBV9, the J call TRBJ1-1; possible D gene TRBD1, 5 bases. This clonotype originated in a human donor in a cohort sampled during active COVID-19. In DNA form, the CDR3 reads TGTGCCAGCAGCGTAGATCCGGGGGTGAACACTGAAGCTTTCTTT. The encoded protein is CASSVDPGVNTEAFF.